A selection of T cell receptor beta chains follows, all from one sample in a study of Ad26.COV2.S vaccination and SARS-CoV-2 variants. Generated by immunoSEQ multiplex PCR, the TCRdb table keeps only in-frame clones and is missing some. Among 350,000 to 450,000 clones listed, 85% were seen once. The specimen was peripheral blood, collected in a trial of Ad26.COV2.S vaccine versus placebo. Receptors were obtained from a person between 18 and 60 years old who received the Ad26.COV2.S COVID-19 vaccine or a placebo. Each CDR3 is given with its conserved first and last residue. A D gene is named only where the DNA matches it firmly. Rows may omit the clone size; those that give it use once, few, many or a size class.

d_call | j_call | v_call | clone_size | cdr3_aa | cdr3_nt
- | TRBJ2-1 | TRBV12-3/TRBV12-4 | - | CASSPEGPLEQFF | TGTGCCAGCAGTCCCGAAGGGCCCCTTGAGCAGTTCTTC
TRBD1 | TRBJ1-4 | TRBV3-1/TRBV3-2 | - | CASRRTGGNEKLFF | TGTGCCAGCAGGCGGACAGGGGGTAATGAAAAACTGTTTTTT
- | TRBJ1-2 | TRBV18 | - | CASSPPGIIPNYGYTF | TGTGCCAGCTCACCACCAGGGATAATACCTAACTATGGCTACACCTTC
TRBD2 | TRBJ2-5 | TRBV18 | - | CASSPRVTSGSLVVRQETQYF | TGTGCCAGCTCACCCCGAGTCACTAGCGGGAGCTTGGTGGTAAGACAAGAGACCCAGTACTTC
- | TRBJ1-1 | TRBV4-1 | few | CASSPGSFMNTEAFF | TGCGCCAGCAGCCCCGGGTCCTTCATGAACACTGAAGCTTTCTTT
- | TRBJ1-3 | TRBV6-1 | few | CASSEAGQYWSGNTIYF | TGTGCCAGCAGTGAAGCGGGTCAGTACTGGTCTGGAAACACCATATATTTT
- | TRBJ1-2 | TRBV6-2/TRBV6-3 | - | CASSFPRGKGYTF | TGTGCCAGCAGTTTTCCTAGGGGGAAAGGCTACACCTTC
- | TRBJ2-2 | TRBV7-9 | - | CASSLARDVPNTGELFF | TGTGCCAGCAGCTTAGCACGGGACGTCCCGAACACCGGGGAGCTGTTTTTT
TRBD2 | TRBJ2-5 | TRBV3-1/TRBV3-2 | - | CASSQVIAGQKETQYF | TGTGCCAGCAGCCAAGTGATAGCGGGACAAAAAGAGACCCAGTACTTC
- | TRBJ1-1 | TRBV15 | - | CATKRPGGTEAFF | TGTGCCACAAAACGTCCGGGGGGCACTGAAGCTTTCTTT
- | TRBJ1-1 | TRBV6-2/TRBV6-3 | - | CASSYWSGGMNTEAFF | TGTGCCAGCAGTTACTGGTCAGGCGGGATGAACACTGAAGCTTTCTTT
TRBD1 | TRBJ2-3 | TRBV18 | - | CASSPPGGGDTQYF | TGTGCCAGCTCACCTCCAGGGGGCGGAGATACGCAGTATTTT
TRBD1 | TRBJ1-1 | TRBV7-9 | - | CASSLVQGADTEAFF | TGTGCCAGCAGCTTAGTGCAGGGGGCGGACACTGAAGCTTTCTTT
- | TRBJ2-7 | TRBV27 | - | CASSLSWGVEQYF | TGTGCCAGCAGTTTAAGTTGGGGCGTCGAGCAGTACTTC
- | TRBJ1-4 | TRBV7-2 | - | CASRNGVSANEKLFF | TGTGCCAGCAGAAATGGGGTATCAGCTAATGAAAAACTGTTTTTT
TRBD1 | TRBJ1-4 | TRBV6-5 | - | CASRLAGTGDEKLFF | TGTGCCAGCAGGCTCGCCGGGACAGGGGACGAAAAACTGTTTTTT
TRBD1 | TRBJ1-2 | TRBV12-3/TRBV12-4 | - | CASTTGIYGYTF | TGTGCCAGCACGACAGGGATCTATGGCTACACCTTC
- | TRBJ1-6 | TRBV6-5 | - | CASGTANSPLHF | TGTGCCAGCGGGACGGCGAATTCACCCCTCCACTTT
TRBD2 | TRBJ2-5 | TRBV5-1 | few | CASGDYVGWTQYF | TGCGCCAGCGGGGACTATGTAGGGTGGACCCAGTACTTC
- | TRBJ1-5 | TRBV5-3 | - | CARRSLEYQYSNQPQHF | TGTGCCAGAAGGTCGTTGGAATACCAATATAGCAATCAGCCCCAGCATTTT
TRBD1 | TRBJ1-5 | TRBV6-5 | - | CASRGQGMQPQHF | TGTGCCAGCAGGGGACAGGGGATGCAGCCCCAGCATTTT
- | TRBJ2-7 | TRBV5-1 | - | CASSLEGRSYEQYF | TGCGCCAGCAGCTTGGAAGGGAGGTCCTACGAGCAGTACTTC
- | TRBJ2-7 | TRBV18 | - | CASSPPSSYEQYF | TGTGCCAGCTCACCACCGAGCTCCTACGAGCAGTACTTC
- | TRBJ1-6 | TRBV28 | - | CASREGRSSPRPLHF | TGTGCCAGCAGGGAGGGACGGAGCTCTCCTCGTCCCCTCCACTTT
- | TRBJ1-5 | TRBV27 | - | CASSFLQGLRGNQPQHF | TGTGCCAGCAGTTTCCTCCAGGGCTTAAGGGGCAATCAGCCCCAGCATTTT
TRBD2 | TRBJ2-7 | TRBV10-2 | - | CASTETSGGYYEQYF | TGCGCCAGCACGGAGACTAGCGGAGGATACTACGAGCAGTACTTC
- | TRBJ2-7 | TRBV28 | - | CASSPSSGVTYEQYF | TGTGCCAGCAGTCCCTCTTCGGGGGTCACCTACGAGCAGTACTTC
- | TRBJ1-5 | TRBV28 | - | CASREGTTNQPQHF | TGTGCCAGCAGGGAAGGGACGACCAATCAGCCCCAGCATTTT
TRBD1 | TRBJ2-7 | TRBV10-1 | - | CASSEGLQGAGYEQYF | TGCGCCAGCAGCGAGGGGCTACAGGGGGCCGGGTACGAGCAGTACTTC
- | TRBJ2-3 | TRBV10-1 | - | CASQASARTDTQYF | TGCGCCAGCCAGGCTAGCGCGAGGACAGATACGCAGTATTTT
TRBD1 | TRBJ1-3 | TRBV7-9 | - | CASRQGQGGNTIYF | TGTGCCAGCAGGCAAGGACAGGGTGGAAACACCATATATTTT
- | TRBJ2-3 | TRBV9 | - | CASSAPPRGPSTDTQYF | TGTGCCAGCAGCGCCCCGCCCAGGGGACCTAGCACAGATACGCAGTATTTT
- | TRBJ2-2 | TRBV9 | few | CASSVRRERGNTGELFF | TGTGCCAGCAGCGTACGGAGGGAAAGGGGTAACACCGGGGAGCTGTTTTTT
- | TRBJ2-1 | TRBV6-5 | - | CASSYSDLYNEQFF | TGTGCCAGCAGTTACTCCGACCTCTACAATGAGCAGTTCTTC
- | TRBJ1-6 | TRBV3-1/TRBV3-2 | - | CASSPDMSSYNSPLHF | TGTGCCAGCTCCCCAGACATGAGCTCCTATAATTCACCCCTCCACTTT
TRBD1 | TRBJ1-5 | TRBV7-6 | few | CASSPTTGSDGQPQHF | TGTGCCAGCAGCCCTACGACAGGGAGTGATGGTCAGCCCCAGCATTTT
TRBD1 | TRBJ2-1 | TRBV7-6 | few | CASSLGGQSSYNEQFF | TGTGCCAGCAGCCTAGGGGGACAGAGCTCCTACAATGAGCAGTTCTTC
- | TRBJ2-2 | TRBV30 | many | CAWSVLALNTGELFF | TGTGCCTGGAGTGTACTAGCCCTGAACACCGGGGAGCTGTTTTTT
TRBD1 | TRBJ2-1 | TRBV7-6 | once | CASSLEDRGRLEQFF | TGTGCCAGCAGCTTAGAGGACAGGGGGCGGCTTGAGCAGTTCTTC
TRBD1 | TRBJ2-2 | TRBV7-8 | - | CASSVRTGTVTGELFF | TGTGCCAGCAGCGTAAGAACCGGGACAGTCACCGGGGAGCTGTTTTTT
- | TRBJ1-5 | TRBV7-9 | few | CASSLVGQPQHF | TGTGCCAGCAGCTTAGTAGGTCAGCCCCAGCATTTT
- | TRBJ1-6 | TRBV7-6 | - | CASSSGPSSYNSPLHF | TGTGCCAGCAGCTCCGGACCGAGCTCCTATAATTCACCCCTCCACTTT
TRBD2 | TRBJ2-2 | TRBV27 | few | CASSLRSSGTHTGELFF | TGTGCCAGCAGTTTACGGTCTAGCGGGACCCACACCGGGGAGCTGTTTTTT
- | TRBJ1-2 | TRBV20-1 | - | CSASKGSSANYGYTF | TGCAGTGCTAGTAAAGGCAGCTCAGCTAACTATGGCTACACCTTC